This T cell receptor beta chain comes out of a study of cytomegalovirus exposure and HLA in healthy donors. In the study overall: Falling in the Caucasian-associated ancestry cluster were 80% to 90% of 398 genotyped donors.

A few counts support this clone. What it recognizes is unknown. The CDR3 extends over 14 amino acids. The V gene's germline CDR1 is GTSNPN and CDR2 SVGIG (reference sequence). The V and J ends lost 3 bases and 5 bases respectively, with 17 bases between them. Healthy bone marrow donors made up the donor group. Researchers ran the PCR with 60 Vbeta and 13 Jbeta primers. Using immunoSEQ multiplex PCR, the repertoire was profiled, and TCRdb retains in-frame clones only, with some absent. The sample has 100,000 to 150,000 clones; roughly a tenth are singletons. Overall study findings and caveats: A missense DCLRE1C variant was associated with V- and J-gene trimming of TCR beta chains in a later analysis, and an independent cohort replicated the association. Excluded: some indistinguishable V segments such as TRBV6-2 and TRBV6-3.

This TCR came from a woman aged 18-35 years in good health and CMV-seropositive. The sequenced sample was PBMCs. V and J are TRBV30 and TRBJ2-7, with D tentatively TRBD2 (6 bases). The CDR3 loop reads CAWSPNGGKNEQYF. Here the CDR3 DNA reads TGTGCCTGGAGCCCGAATGGGGGGAAGAACGAGCAGTACTTC.